Shown below are 32 T cell receptor beta chains from a single sample sequenced in a study of blood T cell repertoires in COVID-19. Repertoires were generated with immunoSEQ multiplex PCR, while TCRdb's copy carries only in-frame clones and drops some. Of about 200,000 clones in the sample, around four fifths are singletons; the top ten hold under 8.5%. Sequenced input: peripheral blood. The receptors shown here come from a woman at least 80 years old with COVID-19, enrolled during active disease.

This CDR3 is CASDDTWALNTEAFF. CDR3 DNA: TGTGCCAGCGATGATACCTGGGCCTTGAACACTGAAGCTTTCTTT. The chain couples TRBV7-2 to TRBJ1-1; no firm D call. The CDR3 loop spans 15 amino acids. Germline values: CDR1 SGHTA, CDR2 FQGNSA. The V end lost 8 bases, the J end lost 0 bases, and 16 bases lay between the germline ends.

The chain is built from TRBV3-1 (or the pseudogene TRBV3-2) and TRBJ1-5; TRBD1 matches 10 bases. Per the germline V gene, CDR1 is LGHDT and CDR2 is YNNKEL (reference sequence). The CDR3 is made up of 17 amino acids. V lost 1 base, J lost 6 bases, and 9 bases stayed unmatched. The CDR3, as DNA: TGTGCCAGCAGCCAAGGGTTGGGACAGGGGAGAAGTCAGCCCCAGCATTTT. Its translation is CASSQGLGQGRSQPQHF.

The gene calls are TRBV12-1 and TRBJ2-2; the D segment call TRBD2 is taken from the table without a DNA check. TRBV12-1 is a documented pseudogene. The CDR3 contains 16 residues. In DNA, the CDR3 is TGTGCCAGCAGCTTCCGAGGGCCAGGCGGGACCGGGGAGCTGTTTTTT. Translated, it gives CASSFRGPGGTGELFF.

V is TRBV6-5 and J is TRBJ1-2; TRBD1 matches at 8 bases. With V trimmed by 6 bases and J by 4 bases, 4 bases remained unmatched. CDR1 MNHEY and CDR2 SVGAGI come from the germline V gene. This CDR3 has 13 amino acids. The CDR3 DNA sequence: TGTGCCAGCAGAGCCCAGGGGGCCTATGGCTACACCTTC. It yields the protein CASRAQGAYGYTF.

The chain carries TRBV5-4 and TRBJ2-3; the match to TRBD2 covers 8 bases. The CDR3 is 17 residues long. Germline loops: CDR1 SGHNT, CDR2 YYREEE (reference sequence). The V segment lost 6 bases and the J segment 3 bases; nucleotides outside the gene matches: 15. CDR3 in amino acids: CASTTAGGTRGTDTQYF. In DNA form, the CDR3 reads TGTGCCAGCACCACCGCCGGCGGGACTAGAGGAACAGATACGCAGTATTTT. The full variable domain, its missing parts supplied by reference TRBV5-4 and TRBJ2-3, is ETGVTQSPTHLIKTRGQQVTLRCSSQSGHNTVSWYQQALGQGPQFIFQYYREEENGRGNFPPRFSGLQFPNYSSELNVNALELDDSALYLCASTTAGGTRGTDTQYFGPGTRLTVL.

This clone occurred once. The V call is TRBV5-4, the J call TRBJ2-5; 12 nucleotides agree with TRBD2. V gave up 4 bases and J gave up 3 bases; unmatched junction bases: 4. Looked up from germline, CDR1 is SGHNT and CDR2 is YYREEE (reference sequence). This CDR3 comprises 15 residues. The CDR3 here is CASSRGLAGEETQYF. In DNA form, the CDR3 reads TGTGCCAGCAGCAGGGGACTAGCGGGTGAAGAGACCCAGTACTTC.

This chain uses TRBV5-4 with TRBJ2-3; TRBD2 is a possible D gene (6 bases). Germline loops: CDR1 SGHNT, CDR2 YYREEE (reference sequence). V lost 1 base and J 2 bases, leaving 11 bases between the germline ends. There are 15 residues in the CDR3. CDR3 amino acids: CASSLNQRATDTQYF. The CDR3 DNA reads TGTGCCAGCAGCTTGAATCAGCGGGCCACAGATACGCAGTATTTT.

This chain joins TRBV7-9 and TRBJ1-1; 12 bases fit TRBD1. The CDR3 length is 17 residues. Germline trimming cut 5 bases from V and 4 bases from J; bases unmatched to any gene: 11. Germline V gene sequence: CDR1 SEHNR, CDR2 FQNEAQ (reference sequence). CDR3 in DNA: TGTGCCAGCAGCCCACGGGACAGGGGGCGGAGGAGCACTGAAGCTTTCTTT. Residues: CASSPRDRGRRSTEAFF.

The CDR3 DNA is TGTGCCAGCAGAGAACCAGGGAACAATGAGCAGTTCTTC. This sequence encodes CASREPGNNEQFF. V gene TRBV7-2 combines with J gene TRBJ2-1; weak D call: TRBD1 (5 bases). V was trimmed by 6 bases and J by 5 bases, leaving 11 bases between them. This CDR3 region has 13 residues. Germline values: CDR1 SGHTA, CDR2 FQGNSA.

The V gene is TRBV16, the J gene TRBJ2-3; D possibly corresponds to TRBD1 (6 bases). Looked up from germline, CDR1 is KGHSY and CDR2 is FQNENV. This CDR3 has 14 residues. The ends were cut back, 7 bases at V and 2 bases at J, with 13 bases in the middle. This CDR3 reads CASTIQGYTDTQYF. CDR3 nucleotide sequence: TGTGCCAGCACCATACAGGGATACACAGATACGCAGTATTTT.

This sequence joins TRBV5-4 and TRBJ2-1; a possible D gene is TRBD1 (6 bases). Between the trimmed V and J ends, which lost 4 bases and 2 bases, there was a span of 13 bases. This CDR3 is built from 15 residues. Germline V gene data show CDR1 as SGHNT and CDR2 as YYREEE (reference sequence). The CDR3 spells CASSTIQGPYNEQFF. The CDR3 bases are TGTGCCAGCAGCACGATACAGGGTCCCTACAATGAGCAGTTCTTC.

In nucleotides, the CDR3 is TGTGCCAGCAGTTTAAGGCTTAGCGGGAACACCGGGGAGCTGTTTTTT. It yields the protein CASSLRLSGNTGELFF. This sequence joins TRBV28 and TRBJ2-2; a weak D match, TRBD2 (6 bases). The CDR3 covers 16 residues. Germline loops: CDR1 MDHEN, CDR2 SYDVKM. V lost 2 bases and J lost 1, with 11 bases in between.

The chain recombines TRBV18 with TRBJ2-3, with a tentative D call TRBD1 (6 bases). Trimming cost V 4 bases and J 2 bases, with 13 bases left between them. The V gene's germline CDR1 is KGHSH and CDR2 LQKENI. The CDR3 covers 15 residues. This chain's CDR3 is CASSLLTGNTDTQYF. In DNA, the CDR3 is TGTGCCAGCTCACTTCTAACAGGGAACACAGATACGCAGTATTTT.

The chain carries TRBV5-1 and TRBJ2-3; tentative D call: TRBD2 (6 bases). CDR3 length: 16 residues. Trimming removed 2 bases from V and 4 bases from J, with 17 bases in between. Germline CDR1 and CDR2: SGHRS and YFSETQ. The CDR3 region has the DNA TGCGCCAGCAGCTTCCAGTCGGTGGGGAGGTCAGATACGCAGTATTTT. Translation gives CASSFQSVGRSDTQYF.

The chain uses TRBV5-4 and TRBJ2-2; maybe TRBD2 (6 bases). V gave up 4 bases and J gave up 2 bases, with 15 bases separating them. Germline V gives CDR1 SGHNT, CDR2 YYREEE (reference sequence). This CDR3 spans 16 amino acids. The CDR3, as DNA: TGTGCCAGCAGCCCCCCCGGCGGGATCAACACCGGGGAGCTGTTTTTT. Translation: CASSPPGGINTGELFF.

The chain employs TRBV4-2 and TRBJ2-1; 10 positions agree with TRBD2. This CDR3 is built from 14 residues. Germline V gene lookup returns CDR1 LGHNA and CDR2 YNFKEQ. The junction had 3 bases not matched to a gene; V was cut back by 5 bases and J by 5 bases. The CDR3 here is CASSYGLADNEQFF. Here the CDR3 DNA reads TGTGCCAGCAGCTACGGACTAGCGGACAATGAGCAGTTCTTC.

The genes are TRBV7-6 and TRBJ2-7, with 10 bases fitting TRBD2. Germline CDR1 is SGHVS and CDR2 is FNYEAQ. The CDR3 totals 17 residues. J lost 2 bases, V lost 2 bases, and 9 bases had no gene match. CDR3 nucleotides: TGTGCCAGCAGCTTACTTGGGACTAGCGCCCAACCCTACGAGCAGTACTTC. Amino acids: CASSLLGTSAQPYEQYF. Full variable domain (remainder filled in from reference TRBV7-6 and TRBJ2-7): GAGVSQSPRYKVTKRGQDVALRCDPISGHVSLYWYRQALGQGPEFLTYFNYEAQQDKSGLPNDRFSAERPEGSISTLTIQRTEQRDSAMYRCASSLLGTSAQPYEQYFGPGTRLTVT.

The CDR3 reads CASSEGRVSSYNEQFF. The CDR3 nucleotides are TGTGCCAGCAGTGAAGGGAGGGTAAGCTCCTACAATGAGCAGTTCTTC. The genes are TRBV6-1 and TRBJ2-1, with TRBD2 as a possible D gene (6 bases). CDR1 and CDR2 from the germline V gene are MNHNS and SASEGT. There are 16 residues in the CDR3. Trimming removed 1 base at V and 0 bases at J, with 10 bases between.

Here the CDR3 DNA reads TGTGCCAGCATGACGCCCGGACGGGCGGGGGGCTCCGGGGAGCTGTTTTTT. It codes for CASMTPGRAGGSGELFF. This chain links TRBV28 with TRBJ2-2; 8 nucleotides agree with TRBD2. With 7 bases clipped from V and 6 bases from J, the junction kept 16 bases outside the gene matches. Germline lookup yields CDR1 MDHEN and CDR2 SYDVKM. This CDR3 has 17 amino acids. Together with reference TRBV28 and TRBJ2-2, the CDR3 gives the full variable domain: DVKVTQSSRYLVKRTGEKVFLECVQDMDHENMFWYRQDPGLGLRLIYFSYDVKMKEKGDIPEGYSVSREKKERFSLILESASTNQTSMYLCASMTPGRAGGSGELFFGEGSRLTVL.

This chain links TRBV7-2 with TRBJ1-4; D uncertain. Trimming took 5 bases from V and 6 from J, leaving 4 bases between them. The CDR3 is 11 amino acids. CDR1 and CDR2 (germline): SGHTA, FQGNSA. CDR3 loop: CASSLDEKLFF. CDR3 sequence (DNA): TGTGCCAGCAGCCTTGATGAAAAACTGTTTTTT.

This clone was counted between two and nine times. The conserved phenylalanine or tryptophan is not found at the CDR3 terminus, so this likely reflects a read error. The limits of the CDR3 on the DNA are not certain, so only TCRdb's listed CDR3 is given. V gene TRBV6-5 combines with J gene TRBJ1-4; the table gives TRBD1 as D, unverified against the DNA. The V gene's germline CDR1 is MNHEY and CDR2 SVGAGI. The CDR3 comprises 13 residues, both ends counted. This chain's CDR3 is CARLGGQPINSSD.

This clone was recorded only once. The rearrangement joins TRBV20-1 to TRBJ2-1; D is unresolved. Trimming shortened V by 3 bases and J by 7 bases, and 10 bases separated the two germline ends. The CDR3 consists of 12 residues. Germline V gives CDR1 DFQATT, CDR2 SNEGSKA (reference sequence). The CDR3: CSASTWQNEQFF. The DNA for the CDR3 is TGCAGTGCTAGTACATGGCAAAATGAGCAGTTCTTC.

A single count supports this clone. The chain carries TRBV7-2 and TRBJ2-7; weak D call: TRBD1 (6 bases). Germline V CDR1 and CDR2: SGHTA, FQGNSA. Trimming took 4 bases from V and 2 from J, leaving 12 bases between them. There are 14 residues in the CDR3. CDR3: CASSSGDPPYEQYF. CDR3 DNA sequence: TGTGCCAGCAGCTCAGGGGACCCCCCCTACGAGCAGTACTTC.

The V gene is TRBV28, the J gene TRBJ2-1; tentative D call: TRBD2 (6 bases). Germline V lookup: CDR1 MDHEN, CDR2 SYDVKM. The CDR3 loop spans 14 amino acids. Trimming removed 8 bases from V and 9 bases from J, with 20 bases in between. The CDR3, as DNA: TGTGCCAGCTTGGCTAGCGACCGCCACGGTGAGCAGTTCTTC. It is translated as CASLASDRHGEQFF. Together with reference TRBV28 and TRBJ2-1, the CDR3 gives the full variable domain: DVKVTQSSRYLVKRTGEKVFLECVQDMDHENMFWYRQDPGLGLRLIYFSYDVKMKEKGDIPEGYSVSREKKERFSLILESASTNQTSMYLCASLASDRHGEQFFGPGTRLTVL.

This rearrangement joins TRBV6-4 to TRBJ1-1; D uncertain. Between the trimmed V and J ends, which lost 0 bases and 8 bases, there was a span of 13 bases. CDR1 is MRHNA and CDR2 is SNTAGT in the germline V gene. CDR3 length: 14 amino acids. Written as DNA, the CDR3 is TGTGCCAGCAGTGACTCGTTGTGGCAGTCAGAAGCTTTCTTT. Encoded protein: CASSDSLWQSEAFF.

The chain is built from TRBV25-1 and TRBJ1-1; TRBD1 agrees at 7 bases. Germline CDR1 is MGHDK and CDR2 is SYGVNS. The CDR3 runs 14 residues. V lost 4 bases, J lost 3 bases, and 5 bases stayed unmatched. This CDR3 is CASSVTGVYTEAFF. CDR3 DNA: TGTGCCAGCAGTGTTACAGGGGTGTACACTGAAGCTTTCTTT. The variable domain in full, with the rest retrieved from reference TRBV25-1 and TRBJ1-1, is EADIYQTPRYLVIGTGKKITLECSQTMGHDKMYWYQQDPGMELHLIHYSYGVNSTEKGDLSSESTVSRIRTEHFPLTLESARPSHTSQYLCASSVTGVYTEAFFGQGTRLTVV.

The chain recombines TRBV27 with TRBJ2-7; D perhaps matches TRBD2 (6 bases). Trimming took 2 bases from V and 2 from J, leaving 10 bases between them. The length of the CDR3 is 14 residues. Germline-derived CDR1 and CDR2 are MNHEY and SMNVEV (reference sequence). Here the CDR3 DNA reads TGTGCCAGCAGTTTAAAGCGGGTAGCCTACGAGCAGTACTTC. Amino acids: CASSLKRVAYEQYF.

The chain is built from TRBV7-8 and TRBJ2-3, with 7 bases fitting TRBD2. V shed 6 bases, J shed 3 bases, and the junction held 15 bases outside the gene matches. In germline, CDR1 is SGHVS, CDR2 FQNEAQ. The CDR3 runs 17 residues. CDR3 nucleotides: TGTGCCAGCAGGGGCTCCTCTCGAAGCGGGACTACAGATACGCAGTATTTT. The encoded protein is CASRGSSRSGTTDTQYF. Complete variable domain (other parts from reference TRBV7-8 and TRBJ2-3): GAGVSQSPRYKVAKRGQDVALRCDPISGHVSLFWYQQALGQGPEFLTYFQNEAQLDKSGLPSDRFFAERPEGSVSTLKIQRTQQEDSAVYLCASRGSSRSGTTDTQYFGPGTRLTVL.

The chain employs TRBV18 and TRBJ1-6; 12 nucleotides agree with TRBD1. The CDR3 covers 17 residues. Germline V gene sequence: CDR1 KGHSH, CDR2 LQKENI. V lost 6 bases to trimming and J lost 5 bases; unmatched junction nucleotides: 8. CDR3 DNA sequence: TGTGCCAGCTCCGCTCCTGGGACAGGGGGCCATAATTCACCCCTCCACTTT. It yields the protein CASSAPGTGGHNSPLHF.

The V gene is TRBV12-3 or TRBV12-4, the J gene TRBJ1-1, with D hard to call. The V gene lost 8 bases and the J gene lost 3 bases, with 13 bases spanning the gap. The CDR3 is made up of 13 amino acids. The CDR3 nucleotides are TGTGCCAGCTCCCATGATACTTACACTGAAGCTTTCTTT. This encodes CASSHDTYTEAFF.

This rearrangement joins TRBV9 to TRBJ2-1; TRBD2 matches at 7 bases. J lost 0 bases, V lost 1 base, and 10 bases had no gene match. The CDR3 runs to 18 residues. CDR1 is SGDLS, CDR2 YYNGEE, per germline. The CDR3 DNA is TGTGCCAGCAGCGTACCCCAAAAGCGGGGAAGCTCCTACAATGAGCAGTTCTTC. It yields the protein CASSVPQKRGSSYNEQFF. Full variable domain (outside the CDR3, taken from reference TRBV9 and TRBJ2-1): DSGVTQTPKHLITATGQRVTLRCSPRSGDLSVYWYQQSLDQGLQFLIQYYNGEERAKGNILERFSAQQFPDLHSELNLSSLELGDSALYFCASSVPQKRGSSYNEQFFGPGTRLTVL.

V is TRBV9 and J is TRBJ2-5, with 8 bases identical to TRBD2. The V gene's germline CDR1 is SGDLS and CDR2 YYNGEE. The CDR3 covers 16 residues. V lost 6 bases, J lost 8 bases, and 18 bases stayed unmatched. CDR3 in DNA: TGTGCCAGCATCTCCCTCCCACGAGCGGGGGCGGTAACCCAGTACTTC. Translated: CASISLPRAGAVTQYF.